This T cell receptor (beta chain) was retrieved from a study of blood T cell repertoires in COVID-19. This CDR3 is 14 amino acids long. Germline V lookup: CDR1 SGHRS, CDR2 YFSETQ. Between the trimmed V and J ends, which lost 2 bases and 1 base, there was a span of 7 bases. Comment on this clone: Additional DNA sequences in this sample encode the identical CDR3.

Using immunoSEQ multiplex PCR, the repertoire was profiled, and TCRdb retains in-frame clones only, with some absent. The table lists around 70,000 clones, roughly 84% of them singletons, with 35% to 50% in the top ten. This clonotype was sampled from an elderly man with acute or convalescent COVID-19. The chain links TRBV5-1 to TRBJ2-1, with D uncertain. The sequencing input was peripheral blood. The CDR3 DNA follows: TGCGCCAGCAGCTTACCCGGGTCCTACAATGAGCAGTTCTTC. Protein sequence: CASSLPGSYNEQFF.